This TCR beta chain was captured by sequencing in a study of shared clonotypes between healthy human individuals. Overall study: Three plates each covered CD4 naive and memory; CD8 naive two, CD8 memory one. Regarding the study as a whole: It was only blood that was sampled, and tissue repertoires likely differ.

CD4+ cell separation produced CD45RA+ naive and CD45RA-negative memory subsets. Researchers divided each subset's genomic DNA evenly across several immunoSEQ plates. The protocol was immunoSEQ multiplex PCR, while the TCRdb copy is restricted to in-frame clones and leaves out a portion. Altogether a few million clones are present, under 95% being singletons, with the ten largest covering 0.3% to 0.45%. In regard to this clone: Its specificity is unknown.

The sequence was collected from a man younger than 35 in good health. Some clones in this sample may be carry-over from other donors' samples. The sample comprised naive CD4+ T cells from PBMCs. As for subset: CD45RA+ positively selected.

The CDR3 is CASSPAPPPDTQYF. The CDR3 DNA reads TGTGCCAGCAGCCCTGCTCCTCCCCCAGATACGCAGTATTTT. The gene calls are TRBV7-2 and TRBJ2-3; D is ambiguous. The CDR3 is 14 residues long. The germline V gene has CDR1 SGHTA and CDR2 FQGNSA. Trimming cost V 5 bases and J 4 bases, with 13 bases left between them.